Each of the 28 T cell receptor beta chains below was sequenced from the same sample in a study of graft-versus-host responses after intestinal transplantation. Profiling relied on immunoSEQ multiplex PCR, and the TCRdb table lists in-frame clones only, not all of them. The data hold 25,000 to 35,000 clones, with about 92% observed a single time. The sequencing here drew on PBMCs, taken about 70 days after intestinal transplant. These receptors all stem from a human patient who received an intestinal transplant, so some T cells may come from the graft donor.

J is TRBJ2-1 and V is TRBV4-1; TRBD2 aligns across 10 bases. The V and J ends lost 3 bases and 3 bases, in that order; junction bases with no gene match: 5. The CDR3 has 16 residues. Germline V lookup: CDR1 MGHRA, CDR2 YSYEKL. The chain's CDR3 is CASSHITSGIYNEQFF. CDR3 nucleotides: TGCGCCAGCAGCCATATAACTAGCGGGATCTACAATGAGCAGTTCTTC.

V and J are TRBV19 and TRBJ2-1; no definite D call. This CDR3 has 15 amino acids. Germline CDR1 and CDR2: LNHDA and SQIVND (reference sequence). Trimming removed 2 bases from V and 6 bases from J, with 14 bases in between. The CDR3 here is CASSISSPSFNEQFF. CDR3 DNA sequence: TGTGCCAGTAGTATAAGCAGCCCCTCTTTCAATGAGCAGTTCTTC.

The chain has TRBV7-9 and TRBJ1-2; a weak D match, TRBD1 (5 bases). The CDR3 runs to 17 residues. V lost 2 bases and J 4 bases, leaving 20 bases between the germline ends. Germline CDR1 and CDR2: SEHNR and FQNEAQ (reference sequence). The CDR3 spells CASSLIWLGGSVYGYTF. CDR3 DNA sequence: TGTGCCAGCAGCTTAATCTGGCTGGGGGGTTCCGTCTATGGCTACACCTTC.

The V and J genes are TRBV18 and TRBJ2-5; 8 positions match TRBD2. The germline V gene has CDR1 KGHSH and CDR2 LQKENI. After removal of 6 bases from V and 2 bases from J, the junction contained 11 bases not matched to a gene. This CDR3 region has 16 residues. The CDR3 loop is CASSPTSGTTQETQYF. The CDR3 nucleotides are TGTGCCAGCTCGCCTACTAGCGGTACCACTCAAGAGACCCAGTACTTC.

V and J are TRBV7-9 and TRBJ1-1; D is ambiguous. V was pared by 6 bases and J by 1 base, with 18 bases between. The CDR3 is 16 amino acids. The V gene's germline CDR1 is SEHNR and CDR2 FQNEAQ (reference sequence). The DNA of the CDR3 is TGTGCCAGCAGAGCTAGGCGTAGTACACCGAACACTGAAGCTTTCTTT. Protein product: CASRARRSTPNTEAFF.

This clone appeared a single time. The DNA of the CDR3 is TGTGCCAGCTCCCCCGGGCCCCACACAGATACGCAGTATTTT. This codes for CASSPGPHTDTQYF. The chain uses TRBV18 and TRBJ2-3; D is unresolved. The germline V and J ends were trimmed by 6 bases and 2 bases, with 12 bases remaining between them. This CDR3 has 14 residues. Germline-derived CDR1 and CDR2 are KGHSH and LQKENI.

This clone was recorded a few times. The V gene is TRBV6-6, the J gene TRBJ1-6, with D uncertain. V was cut by 6 bases and J by 12 bases, with 9 bases left in between. Germline loops: CDR1 MNHNY, CDR2 SVGAGI (reference sequence). The length of the CDR3 is 11 residues. The CDR3 loop is CASSLDGPLHF. The CDR3 DNA reads TGTGCCAGCAGCCTAGACGGACCCCTCCACTTT.

The CDR3 bases are TGTGCCAGCACCCTCTCAAGCGGGGGGGCTTATTATGAGCAGTTCTTC. Residues: CASTLSSGGAYYEQFF. This chain joins TRBV5-6 and TRBJ2-1; 10 bases align to TRBD2. CDR1 is SGHDT, CDR2 YYEEEE, per germline. There are 16 residues in the CDR3. The V and J ends lost 6 bases and 8 bases, in that order; junction bases with no gene match: 14.

V and J are TRBV19 and TRBJ2-3, with D uncertain. Germline lookup yields CDR1 LNHDA and CDR2 SQIVND (reference sequence). The CDR3 contains 12 residues. The ends were cut back, 5 bases at V and 1 base at J, with 4 bases in the middle. The CDR3 DNA is TGTGCCAGTAGTTACGGCACAGATACGCAGTATTTT. It is translated as CASSYGTDTQYF.

The chain is built from TRBV6-5 and TRBJ2-1; D is perhaps TRBD1 or TRBD2 (5 bases each). This CDR3 region has 15 residues. CDR1 is MNHEY and CDR2 is SVGAGI in the germline V gene. The V end was cut by 2 bases, the J end by 7 bases, with 15 bases between. Here the CDR3 DNA reads TGTGCCAGCAGTTACGAGGCGGGCCGACAGAATGAGCAGTTCTTC. This encodes CASSYEAGRQNEQFF.

V gene TRBV5-1 combines with J gene TRBJ2-4; 9 positions match TRBD1. With 2 bases clipped from V and 7 bases from J, the junction kept 4 bases outside the gene matches. There are 14 residues in the CDR3. CDR1 and CDR2 from the germline V gene are SGHRS and YFSETQ. The CDR3 is CASSLGQGWNIQYF. The CDR3 nucleotides are TGCGCCAGCAGCTTAGGACAGGGGTGGAACATTCAGTACTTC.

The chain uses TRBV4-3 and TRBJ2-5; 9 bases are shared with TRBD2. The CDR3 totals 15 residues. Per germline, CDR1 LGHNA and CDR2 YSLEER. The trim removed 4 bases at V and 1 base at J, leaving 4 bases unmatched. In DNA, the CDR3 is TGCGCCAGCAGCCCGTCTAGCGGGATCCAAGAGACCCAGTACTTC. Its translation: CASSPSSGIQETQYF.

CDR3 coding DNA: TGTGCCAGCAGTTACGAGGGGAGTTCTGGAAACACCATATATTTT. Its translation: CASSYEGSSGNTIYF. V gene TRBV6-5 combines with J gene TRBJ1-3, with TRBD1 as a possible D gene (5 bases). The germline V gene encodes CDR1 MNHEY and CDR2 SVGAGI. The CDR3 covers 15 residues. V gave up 2 bases and J gave up 1 base, with 9 bases separating them.

V gene TRBV12-2 combines with J gene TRBJ1-2; the D call TRBD1 from the table was never checked on the DNA. TRBV12-2 corresponds to a pseudogene. There are 16 residues in the CDR3. In nucleotides, the CDR3 is TGTGCAAGTCGCTTAGTTGGGGGCACTCCTGCGGGTGGCTACACCTTC. The encoded protein is CASRLVGGTPAGGYTF.

This clone was counted a few times. This chain links TRBV2 with TRBJ1-3; D not resolved. The CDR3 has 15 amino acids. V lost 4 bases and J lost 4, with 14 bases in between. The germline V gene has CDR1 SNHLY and CDR2 FYNNEI. CDR3 nucleotide sequence: TGTGCCAGCAGTGTTACGCGGGCCTTAGGAAACACCATATATTTT. Its translation: CASSVTRALGNTIYF.

J is TRBJ2-7 and V is TRBV11-3; D gene uncertain. V lost 5 bases to trimming and J lost 3 bases, with 8 bases between them. Germline-derived CDR1 and CDR2 are SGHNT and YENEEA. The CDR3 runs to 12 residues. CDR3 sequence: CASSQTGYEQYF. The DNA of the CDR3 is TGTGCCAGCAGCCAAACGGGCTACGAGCAGTACTTC.

The chain combines TRBV4-1 with TRBJ1-2, with D unresolved. The CDR3 runs 15 residues. Germline CDR1 reads MGHRA; CDR2 reads YSYEKL. The ends were cut back, 0 bases at V and 0 bases at J, with 8 bases in the middle. DNA for the CDR3: TGCGCCAGCAGCCAAGAAGGCAGGTCTAACTATGGCTACACCTTC. The encoded protein is CASSQEGRSNYGYTF.

The V call is TRBV6-4, the J call TRBJ2-3, with 11 bases lining up with TRBD2. Germline CDR1 is MRHNA and CDR2 is SNTAGT. Germline trimming cut 5 bases from V and 3 bases from J; bases unmatched to any gene: 7. CDR3 size: 16 residues. The CDR3 nucleotides read TGTGCCAGCAGTAAAACCGGGACTAGCGGAACAGATACGCAGTATTTT. Encoded protein: CASSKTGTSGTDTQYF.

This rearrangement joins TRBV5-1 to TRBJ1-5; 10 bases align to TRBD1. This CDR3 is built from 17 residues. In germline, CDR1 is SGHRS, CDR2 YFSETQ. V dropped 4 bases and J dropped 2; count of bases not matched to a gene: 9. CDR3 sequence reads: CASSPGQGKRGNQPQHF. CDR3 nucleotide sequence: TGCGCCAGCAGCCCGGGACAGGGGAAGAGGGGCAATCAGCCCCAGCATTTT.

A single count supports this clone. The gene calls are TRBV4-1 and TRBJ2-1; 13 nucleotides align to TRBD2. The CDR3 length is 16 residues. Trimming at V came to 4 bases and at J to 8 bases, leaving 8 bases not matched to a gene. Looked up from germline, CDR1 is MGHRA and CDR2 is YSYEKL. CDR3 sequence reads: CASSPLAGGFGDEQFF. The CDR3 bases are TGCGCCAGCAGCCCACTAGCGGGGGGGTTCGGAGATGAGCAGTTCTTC.

The chain couples TRBV30 to TRBJ2-1; 14 bases are shared with TRBD2. In germline, CDR1 is GTSNPN, CDR2 SVGIG (reference sequence). The CDR3 has 16 amino acids. The trim removed 3 bases at V and 10 bases at J, leaving 11 bases unmatched. CDR3 protein: CAWSPGLAGAAEEQFF. The CDR3 DNA reads as TGTGCCTGGAGCCCGGGACTAGCGGGAGCCGCGGAAGAGCAGTTCTTC.

This rearrangement joins TRBV6-1 to TRBJ1-5, with TRBD1 as a possible D gene (5 bases). Trimming shortened V by 1 base and J by 2 bases, and 12 bases separated the two germline ends. CDR3 length: 16 residues. Germline V gene lookup returns CDR1 MNHNS and CDR2 SASEGT. This CDR3 reads CASSEGVTGGNQPQHF. In nucleotides, the CDR3 is TGTGCCAGCAGTGAAGGGGTCACGGGGGGCAATCAGCCCCAGCATTTT.

This rearrangement joins TRBV30 to TRBJ2-3, with a possible D match to TRBD1 (5 bases). This CDR3 contains 13 residues. The V gene's germline CDR1 is GTSNPN and CDR2 SVGIG (reference sequence). Trimming stripped 5 bases from V and 5 bases from J, with 14 bases between. The CDR3 loop reads CAWVTEIGDTQYF. The CDR3 DNA sequence: TGTGCCTGGGTGACAGAGATAGGAGATACGCAGTATTTT.

The chain links TRBV2 to TRBJ1-2; 8 bases line up with TRBD1. There are 14 residues in the CDR3. Trimming took 6 bases from V and 8 from J; bases not matched to a gene: 11. Germline V gene sequence: CDR1 SNHLY, CDR2 FYNNEI. The CDR3 loop is CASRPDRALWGYTF. Written as DNA, the CDR3 is TGTGCCAGCAGGCCGGACAGGGCATTATGGGGCTACACCTTC.

The chain couples TRBV19 to TRBJ2-3; 7 bases are shared with TRBD2. The ends lost 3 bases at V and 4 bases at J; junction bases unmatched: 7. Germline values: CDR1 LNHDA, CDR2 SQIVND (reference sequence). The CDR3 contains 15 residues. The CDR3 protein is CASSIGLAASDTQYF. CDR3 DNA: TGTGCCAGTAGTATCGGGCTAGCGGCATCAGATACGCAGTATTTT.

The chain uses TRBV6-5 and TRBJ2-1; 9 positions agree with TRBD2. The V and J ends lost 2 bases and 4 bases, in that order; junction bases with no gene match: 0. The CDR3 covers 14 residues. Germline V gene lookup returns CDR1 MNHEY and CDR2 SVGAGI. The CDR3 loop reads CASSYAGGYNEQFF. CDR3 DNA sequence: TGTGCCAGCAGTTACGCGGGAGGGTACAATGAGCAGTTCTTC.

In nucleotides, the CDR3 is TGTGCCTGGAGTATTAGGGGGAGTCTCGACGAGCAGTACTTC. This translates into CAWSIRGSLDEQYF. The J gene is TRBJ2-7, the V gene TRBV30, with a possible D match to TRBD1 (6 bases). This CDR3 contains 14 residues. Trimming took off 2 bases at V and 5 bases at J, with 16 bases between the two ends. CDR1 is GTSNPN and CDR2 is SVGIG in the germline V gene (reference sequence).

The CDR3 DNA reads as TGTGCCAGCAGTGAACCCGATACGCAGTATTTT. Its translation is CASSEPDTQYF. The rearrangement joins TRBV6-1 to TRBJ2-3; unclear D gene. The CDR3 sequence is 11 residues long. The V gene's germline CDR1 is MNHNS and CDR2 SASEGT. Trimming pared 2 bases from V and 6 bases from J, leaving 3 bases between.